What follows is one T cell receptor (beta chain) and its context. The antigen is not known. This entry belongs to a study of vaccination effects on CD4 cells after COVID-19. In germline, CDR1 is GTSNPN, CDR2 SVGIG (reference sequence). Trimming stripped 0 bases from V and 0 bases from J, with 18 bases between. The CDR3 contains 17 residues. Libraries were prepared by immunoSEQ multiplex PCR; TCRdb keeps only in-frame clonotypes and omits some of them. The sample has 60,000 to 70,000 clones, approximately 80% seen once. Expansion of antigen-specific CD4+ T cells with viral peptide pools was carried out by the ViraFEST assay before sequencing. Isolating CD4+ T cells followed more than 9 days of culture. None of the vaccinated had previously contracted SARS-CoV-2, and their nucleocapsid antibodies tested negative. Peptides at about 10 ug/ml and IL-2 at 10 IU/ml were added to 2 million or so PBMC per well. Replacing half the medium with IL-2 medium was done on days 3 and 7.

The rearrangement uses TRBV30 and TRBJ2-7; a possible D gene is TRBD1 (6 bases). Sequences were derived from CD4+ T cells from PBMCs cultured with HCoV-229E spike peptides, sampled before COVID-19 vaccination. The clonotype originates from a human donor who received a COVID-19 vaccine. CDR3 DNA sequence: TGTGCCTGGAGTGTACGGTCAGGGGCCCCCTTCTCCTACGAGCAGTACGTC. This translates into CAWSVRSGAPFSYEQYV.